The 18 T cell receptor beta chains listed next were all sequenced from one sample in a study of T cell responses to AZD1222 COVID-19 vaccine. The assay was immunoSEQ multiplex PCR, and TCRdb's table has in-frame clones only and misses some. The sample contains about 160,000 clones, approximately 91% of which appear only once. This specimen was peripheral blood, taken on day 0 of AZD1222 vaccination. The receptors were sampled from an adult in good health.

This chain uses TRBV6-5 with TRBJ1-2, with D unresolved. Trimming removed 6 bases at V and 4 bases at J, with 12 bases between. This CDR3 region has 13 residues. In germline, CDR1 is MNHEY, CDR2 SVGAGI. DNA for the CDR3: TGTGCCAGCAGCAACCCAGCGGGCTATGGCTACACCTTC. Encoded protein: CASSNPAGYGYTF.

The chain carries TRBV7-6 and TRBJ1-4, with 7 positions matching TRBD1. Germline CDR1 is SGHVS and CDR2 is FNYEAQ. J lost 0 bases, V lost 5 bases, and 18 bases had no gene match. This CDR3 is 20 amino acids long. The CDR3 reads CASSQTGRGIGSATNEKLFF. CDR3 bases: TGTGCCAGCAGCCAGACAGGGCGAGGCATTGGTTCCGCAACTAATGAAAAACTGTTTTTT.

The chain recombines TRBV6-2 or TRBV6-3 with TRBJ1-2, with 8 bases fitting TRBD1. The CDR3 loop spans 15 amino acids. Trimming took 5 bases from V and 4 from J; bases not matched to a gene: 9. The germline V gene encodes CDR1 MNHEY and CDR2 SVGEGT. CDR3 nucleotide sequence: TGTGCCAGCAGTCCCCTAGTTGACAGGGGCTATGGCTACACCTTC. Translation gives CASSPLVDRGYGYTF.

This clone was observed a handful of times. The V call is TRBV18, the J call TRBJ2-3; tentatively, D is TRBD1 (7 bases). The CDR3 sequence is 16 residues long. The ends were cut back, 3 bases at V and 4 bases at J, with 17 bases in the middle. Per germline, CDR1 KGHSH and CDR2 LQKENI. The CDR3 protein is CASSPNGGGQADTQYF. The CDR3 region has the DNA TGTGCCAGCTCACCGAACGGAGGGGGCCAAGCAGATACGCAGTATTTT.

The rearrangement links TRBV4-3 to TRBJ2-7; 8 positions agree with TRBD2. V shed 0 bases and J 1 base; nucleotides not matched to a gene: 11. The V gene's germline CDR1 is LGHNA and CDR2 YSLEER. This CDR3 region has 18 residues. The DNA for the CDR3 is TGCGCCAGCAGCCAAGATCGGGGAGGCGGGGGGACTTCCTACGAGCAGTACTTC. Translating gives CASSQDRGGGGTSYEQYF.

This clone is a singleton in its sample. The chain combines TRBV7-2 with TRBJ2-1; D tentatively fits TRBD1 or TRBD2 (6 bases each). The CDR3 has 13 residues. Germline V gene data show CDR1 as SGHTA and CDR2 as FQGNSA. V was cut by 5 bases and J by 9 bases, with 14 bases left in between. The CDR3 loop reads CASSGGRGFEQFF. The CDR3 DNA reads TGTGCCAGCAGCGGGGGGCGGGGCTTTGAGCAGTTCTTC.

The chain is built from TRBV28 and TRBJ1-5, with 9 bases that match TRBD1. V lost 3 bases, J lost 7 bases, and 4 bases stayed unmatched. Germline loops: CDR1 MDHEN, CDR2 SYDVKM. This CDR3 spans 14 amino acids. The CDR3 loop reads CASSLGQGKQPQHF. The CDR3 bases are TGTGCCAGCAGTTTGGGACAGGGAAAACAGCCCCAGCATTTT.

V usage is TRBV11-2 and J usage is TRBJ2-7; tentative D call: TRBD1 (5 bases). The CDR3 runs 15 residues. Between the trimmed V and J ends, which lost 4 bases and 2 bases, there was a span of 15 bases. CDR1 and CDR2 from the germline V gene are SGHAT and FQNNGV. CDR3 sequence reads: CASSSAGQGTYEQYF. For the CDR3, the DNA is TGTGCCAGCAGCTCGGCAGGTCAGGGTACCTACGAGCAGTACTTC.

The count of this clone is one. V gene TRBV7-3 combines with J gene TRBJ2-3, with 8 bases aligning to TRBD2. The CDR3 has 16 amino acids. CDR1 is SGHTA, CDR2 FQGTGA, per germline. The V and J ends lost 1 base and 1 base, in that order; junction bases with no gene match: 4. The CDR3 DNA sequence: TGTGCCAGCAGCTTAAACGGGAGGGCCGGCACAGATACGCAGTATTTT. Translated, it gives CASSLNGRAGTDTQYF.

V and J are TRBV9 and TRBJ1-1; tentatively, D is TRBD1 (5 bases). The V gene lost 1 base and the J gene lost 3 bases, with 10 bases spanning the gap. The germline V gene encodes CDR1 SGDLS and CDR2 YYNGEE. This CDR3 is built from 14 residues. The CDR3 region is CASSVKGSDTEAFF. Written as DNA, the CDR3 is TGTGCCAGCAGCGTAAAGGGGTCGGACACTGAAGCTTTCTTT.

V gene TRBV14 combines with J gene TRBJ2-7; D gene ambiguous. Germline lookup yields CDR1 SGHDN and CDR2 FVKESK. The CDR3 consists of 14 residues. With 0 bases removed from V and 1 base from J, the gap between germline ends came to 7 bases. CDR3 region: CASSQESVSYEQYF. The DNA of the CDR3 is TGTGCCAGCAGCCAAGAAAGCGTTTCCTACGAGCAGTACTTC.

This clone was detected once. This sequence joins TRBV2 and TRBJ2-1, with 8 bases matching TRBD2. The CDR3 covers 13 residues. J lost 13 bases, V lost 8 bases, and 13 bases had no gene match. The germline CDR1 and CDR2 sequences are SNHLY and FYNNEI. The CDR3 protein is CASLGAGGAEQFF. The CDR3, as DNA: TGTGCCAGCCTCGGTGCGGGAGGAGCCGAACAGTTCTTC.

V gene TRBV19 combines with J gene TRBJ2-4, with D perhaps being TRBD1 or TRBD2 (6 bases each). The CDR3 spans 16 residues. V was clipped by 4 bases and J by 8 bases, with 21 bases between them. Germline V gene sequence: CDR1 LNHDA, CDR2 SQIVND (reference sequence). CDR3 in DNA: TGTGCCAGTAGTAGTCCGGTACAGGGCTGGGGGGACATTCAGTACTTC. Translated, it gives CASSSPVQGWGDIQYF.

The chain recombines TRBV3-1 (or the pseudogene TRBV3-2) with TRBJ1-3, with TRBD1 matching over 7 bases. Trimming at V came to 1 base and at J to 4 bases, leaving 7 bases not matched to a gene. The germline gives CDR1 LGHDT, CDR2 YNNKEL (reference sequence). The length of the CDR3 is 16 residues. For the CDR3, the DNA is TGTGCCAGCAGCCAAGGGGAGAGGGGGCTCGGAAACACCATATATTTT. As protein: CASSQGERGLGNTIYF.

The chain uses TRBV20-1 and TRBJ1-5, with a tentative D call TRBD1 (5 bases). V dropped 5 bases and J dropped 0 bases, with 11 bases sitting between them. The V gene's germline CDR1 is DFQATT and CDR2 SNEGSKA (reference sequence). The length of the CDR3 is 14 residues. CDR3 sequence: CSAGGRVSNQPQHF. The CDR3 nucleotides read TGCAGTGCTGGTGGCAGGGTTAGCAATCAGCCCCAGCATTTT.

The J gene is TRBJ1-5, the V gene TRBV6-1; 8 nucleotides agree with TRBD1. Germline loops: CDR1 MNHNS, CDR2 SASEGT. V lost 3 bases and J lost 3; bases outside the gene matches: 7. The CDR3 has 16 amino acids. The CDR3 loop reads CASSELRDRNNQPQHF. The CDR3, as DNA: TGTGCCAGCAGTGAGCTCCGGGACAGGAACAATCAGCCCCAGCATTTT.

The V gene is TRBV18, the J gene TRBJ1-4; D unclear. The CDR3 sequence is 14 residues long. In germline, CDR1 is KGHSH, CDR2 LQKENI. Between the trimmed V and J ends, which lost 1 base and 7 bases, there was a span of 10 bases. The CDR3 region is CASSPRGEAEKLFF. The DNA of the CDR3 is TGTGCCAGCTCACCACGGGGTGAGGCTGAAAAACTGTTTTTT.

This clone was counted a few times. V is TRBV7-2 and J is TRBJ1-1; tentative D call: TRBD1 (6 bases). The V gene lost 2 bases and the J gene lost 4 bases, with 8 bases spanning the gap. CDR1 SGHTA and CDR2 FQGNSA come from the germline V gene. The CDR3 consists of 13 residues. The CDR3 sequence is CASSLRGSTEAFF. Written as DNA, the CDR3 is TGTGCCAGCAGCTTAAGGGGGTCCACTGAAGCTTTCTTT.